This is a list of T cell receptor beta chains from one sample in a study of Ad26.COV2.S vaccination and SARS-CoV-2 variants. Assay: immunoSEQ multiplex PCR; the TCRdb copy retains only in-frame clones and omits some. The table lists about 400,000 clones, 75% to 90% of them singletons. The sample in question was peripheral blood, obtained in a trial of Ad26.COV2.S vaccine versus placebo. These receptors were obtained from a person aged 18 to 59 who received the Ad26.COV2.S COVID-19 vaccine or a placebo. The CDR3 runs from the conserved cysteine through the conserved F or W. D genes are given only for firm matches. Clone size is not always given. Where it is, it says once, few, many or a class for expanded clones.

D: NA
length: 16
J: TRBJ2-7
V: TRBV7-9
size: once
DNA: TGTGCCAGCAGCTCTACAGCTACTCAGGGGTCCTACGAGCAGTACTTC
CDR3: CASSSTATQGSYEQYF

D: TRBD1
length: 14
J: TRBJ1-2
V: TRBV19
size: NA
DNA: TGTGCCAGTAGTATGACAGGGGGCTACTATGGCTACACCTTC
CDR3: CASSMTGGYYGYTF

D: TRBD2
length: 16
J: TRBJ2-1
V: TRBV7-9
size: NA
DNA: TGTGCCAGCAGCTTACTCGCTAGCGGGAGGATAAATGAGCAGTTCTTC
CDR3: CASSLLASGRINEQFF

D: TRBD1
length: 14
J: TRBJ1-2
V: TRBV7-9
size: NA
DNA: TGTGCCAGCAGCCAAGGGACAGGGAACTATGGCTACACCTTC
CDR3: CASSQGTGNYGYTF

D: TRBD1
length: 15
J: TRBJ2-1
V: TRBV27
size: NA
DNA: TGTGCCAGCAGTACCTTAGACAGGGGCGGCGGTGAGCAGTTCTTC
CDR3: CASSTLDRGGGEQFF

D: NA
length: 13
J: TRBJ1-1
V: TRBV7-3
size: NA
DNA: TGTGCCAGCAGCTTGACCGCGAACACTGAAGCTTTCTTT
CDR3: CASSLTANTEAFF

D: TRBD1
length: 11
J: TRBJ2-4
V: TRBV14
size: NA
DNA: TGTGCCAGCAGCCAGGGGGGACAGGCCTACTTC
CDR3: CASSQGGQAYF

D: TRBD1
length: 15
J: TRBJ1-1
V: TRBV28
size: NA
DNA: TGTGCCAGCAGTCCCGCGCAGGGGGGGTACACTGAAGCTTTCTTT
CDR3: CASSPAQGGYTEAFF

D: NA
length: 17
J: TRBJ2-5
V: TRBV24-1
size: NA
DNA: TGTGCCACCAGTGACCCGGTAACCGGGGTTTCCAAAGAGACCCAGTACTTC
CDR3: CATSDPVTGVSKETQYF

D: NA
length: 16
J: TRBJ2-7
V: TRBV11-2
size: NA
DNA: TGTGCCAGCAGCTCTCTCTCACAGGGTGGGAACTACGAGCAGTACTTC
CDR3: CASSSLSQGGNYEQYF

D: NA
length: 15
J: TRBJ2-1
V: TRBV5-1
size: NA
DNA: TGCGCCAGCAGCTTACAGGGCGGCGACTACAATGAGCAGTTCTTC
CDR3: CASSLQGGDYNEQFF

D: NA
length: 15
J: TRBJ1-2
V: TRBV5-4
size: NA
DNA: TGTGCCAGCAGCTTCAACCCGGTCGATCCCTATGGCTACACCTTC
CDR3: CASSFNPVDPYGYTF

D: NA
length: 14
J: TRBJ1-1
V: TRBV4-1
size: NA
DNA: TGCGCCAGCAGCCAAGAATACGGAAACACTGAAGCTTTCTTT
CDR3: CASSQEYGNTEAFF

D: TRBD1
length: 16
J: TRBJ1-1
V: TRBV5-6
size: NA
DNA: TGTGCCAGCAGCTCGGGACAGGGGCCCCGATGGACTGAAGCTTTCTTT
CDR3: CASSSGQGPRWTEAFF

D: TRBD2
length: 15
J: TRBJ2-7
V: TRBV5-6
size: few
DNA: TGTGCCAGCAGCTTGGCTTTGGGCGGGGGCTACGAGCAGTACTTC
CDR3: CASSLALGGGYEQYF

D: NA
length: 13
J: TRBJ2-1
V: TRBV7-8
size: NA
DNA: TGTGCCAGCAGCCGAACTAGCTACAATGAGCAGTTCTTC
CDR3: CASSRTSYNEQFF

D: NA
length: 15
J: TRBJ1-4
V: TRBV5-5
size: NA
DNA: TGTGCCAGCAGCCCAGTCGGGGGAACTAATGAAAAACTGTTTTTT
CDR3: CASSPVGGTNEKLFF

D: NA
length: 15
J: TRBJ1-6
V: TRBV2
size: few
DNA: TGTGCCAGCCAGGAGCGGCAGGGAGATAATTCACCCCTCCACTTT
CDR3: CASQERQGDNSPLHF

D: NA
length: 13
J: TRBJ1-2
V: TRBV28
size: NA
DNA: TGTGCCAGCAGCTCGGGGGAGCTGGCGGGCTACACCTTC
CDR3: CASSSGELAGYTF

D: NA
length: 14
J: TRBJ1-3
V: TRBV7-2
size: NA
DNA: TGTGCCAGCACCGTCGTGGGGAATGGGGACACCATATATTTT
CDR3: CASTVVGNGDTIYF